These T cell receptor beta chains were read from a single sample in a study of T cell changes during pregnancy in multiple sclerosis. Clones were read by immunoSEQ multiplex PCR, and TCRdb kept only the in-frame ones, dropping some. The sample lists tens of thousands of clones; about 90% were seen once. Sequencing was performed on peripheral blood, taken before pregnancy. The receptor set was obtained from a female donor with multiple sclerosis, enrolled in a pregnancy study. Both conserved end residues are part of each CDR3. The order of the fields is J gene, clone size, V gene, D gene, CDR3 DNA, CDR3 protein. D genes are given only for firm matches. Not all rows give a size; the values are once, few, many and, for expanded clones, a class.

TRBJ2-2,.,TRBV5-1,.,TGCGCCAGCAGCTATTCTGCAGGGCCCGGGGAGCTGTTTTTT,CASSYSAGPGELFF
TRBJ2-7,.,TRBV5-4,TRBD2,TGTGCCAGCAGCTTGGGGGCTAGCGGGGGGACCTACGAGCAGTACTTC,CASSLGASGGTYEQYF
TRBJ2-1,.,TRBV7-7,TRBD2,TGTGCTAGCAGCTTAATCCCGGGAGGGTTGGCCGGATACAATGAGCAGTTCTTC,CASSLIPGGLAGYNEQFF
TRBJ2-7,.,TRBV29-1,TRBD1,TGCAGCGTTACGGGACAGAGAAACTCCTACGAGCAGTACTTC,CSVTGQRNSYEQYF
TRBJ1-4,.,TRBV5-1,TRBD1,TGCGCCAGCAGCTTGGCTCAGGGGGCTGGCGAAAAACTGTTTTTT,CASSLAQGAGEKLFF
TRBJ2-5,.,TRBV5-6,TRBD2,TGTGCCAGCAGCTTGGGCGTTAGCGGGGGAGCGCTCTACTTC,CASSLGVSGGALYF
TRBJ2-1,.,TRBV4-2,.,TGTGCCAGCAGCCAAGTAGGGGAAAGCTCCTACAATGAGCAGTTCTTC,CASSQVGESSYNEQFF
TRBJ2-7,.,TRBV11-2,.,TGTGCCAGCAGCGGGCAGAACTACGAGCAGTACTTC,CASSGQNYEQYF
TRBJ1-3,.,TRBV10-3,.,TGTGCCATCAGAGCTAACTCTGGAAACACCATATATTTT,CAIRANSGNTIYF
TRBJ2-3,.,TRBV2,TRBD1,TGTGCCAGCAGTGGACAGGGAAAAACAGATACGCAGTATTTT,CASSGQGKTDTQYF
TRBJ1-1,.,TRBV10-3,TRBD1,TGTGCCATCAACCGACAGGGGGACACTGAAGCTTTCTTT,CAINRQGDTEAFF
TRBJ2-5,.,TRBV11-3,TRBD2,TGTGCCAGCAGCTCGGTTCTCGACAGCGGGACTACTAAAGAGACCCAGTACTTC,CASSSVLDSGTTKETQYF
TRBJ2-7,.,TRBV4-2,TRBD1,TGTGCCAGCAGCCTTTGGGACAGGGAGGCCTACGAGCAGTACTTC,CASSLWDREAYEQYF
TRBJ1-2,.,TRBV7-9,.,TGTGCCAGCAGCGCACAGGCCCCTAACTATGGCTACACCTTC,CASSAQAPNYGYTF
TRBJ1-1,.,TRBV19,.,TGTGCCAGTACCATGGGGGGGGCTGTGAACACTGAAGCTTTCTTT,CASTMGGAVNTEAFF
TRBJ1-1,.,TRBV7-3,.,TGTGCCAGCAGCTTAAGAGGATGGGGGGAAGGCACTGAAGCTTTCTTT,CASSLRGWGEGTEAFF
TRBJ2-6,once,TRBV30,.,TGTGCCTGGCTGAGGGGACACCTAACTTCTGGGGCCAACGTCCTGACTTTC,CAWLRGHLTSGANVLTF
TRBJ2-1,.,TRBV6-5,TRBD1,TGTGCCAGCAGTAGGGACAGGGACCGAAATGAGCAGTTCTTC,CASSRDRDRNEQFF
TRBJ1-3,once,TRBV9,.,TGTGCCAGCAGCGTAGTCTCCTCTGGAAACACCATATATTTT,CASSVVSSGNTIYF
TRBJ1-2,.,TRBV30,.,TGTGCCTTGGACAGACCTCCCACCTTCGAACTCCCTGGCTACACCTTC,CALDRPPTFELPGYTF
TRBJ2-1,.,TRBV14,.,TGTGCCAGCAGCCCCGCACGGAATGAGCAGTTCTTC,CASSPARNEQFF
TRBJ1-5,once,TRBV27,.,TGTGCCAGCAGTCTACAGGGTTTCAATCAGCCCCAGCATTTT,CASSLQGFNQPQHF
TRBJ2-1,.,TRBV20-1,TRBD2,TGCAGTTCCGGGACTAGCAATGAGCAGTTCTTC,CSSGTSNEQFF
TRBJ1-1,.,TRBV7-9,.,TGTGCCAGCACCTCCGAGACTGAAGCTTTCTTT,CASTSETEAFF
TRBJ2-3,.,TRBV7-9,.,TGTGCCAGCAGCCGGTGGGGGGTGGAAGATACGCAGTATTTT,CASSRWGVEDTQYF
TRBJ2-3,.,TRBV10-2,TRBD2,TGCGCCAGCAGTCAGACTAGCGGGGGAACAGATACGCAGTATTTT,CASSQTSGGTDTQYF
TRBJ1-4,.,TRBV4-1,TRBD1,TGCGCCAGCAGCCATCCCAGAGGGGACAGGGCAGGTAGTACGGAAAAACTGTTTTTT,CASSHPRGDRAGSTEKLFF
TRBJ2-3,.,TRBV19,.,TGTGCCAGTAGTTTAGGGCTGATTGGCACAGATACGCAGTATTTT,CASSLGLIGTDTQYF
TRBJ2-1,.,TRBV27,TRBD2,TGTGCCAGCAGTTTAGATAGCGGGGGGTCCTACAATGAGCAGTTCTTC,CASSLDSGGSYNEQFF
TRBJ2-7,.,TRBV7-3,TRBD1,TGTGCCAGCAGCTCGAAACCACAGGGGGCAGGGGACGAGCAGTACTTC,CASSSKPQGAGDEQYF
TRBJ1-3,.,TRBV7-3,.,TGTGCCAGCAGCCTCTTTAATGGAAACACCATATATTTT,CASSLFNGNTIYF
TRBJ2-2,.,TRBV7-3,.,TGTGCCAGCAGCTTGTCTGGCAAGATCATCACCGGGGAGCTGTTTTTT,CASSLSGKIITGELFF
TRBJ2-4,.,TRBV29-1,.,TGCAGCGTTGAGGGGCGAAACATTCAGTACTTC,CSVEGRNIQYF
TRBJ2-5,.,TRBV6-1,TRBD2,TGTGCCAGCAGTGGGCGACTTTCTAGCGGGGGGGCCCCCAGGCAAGAGACCCAGTACTTC,CASSGRLSSGGAPRQETQYF
TRBJ1-4,.,TRBV15,.,TGTGCCACCAGGGACAGCGAGGTCCCAGAAAAACTGTTTTTT,CATRDSEVPEKLFF
TRBJ2-7,.,TRBV4-1,.,TGCGCCAGCAGCCAAAGTTCTTCAGGCCTCGCAGGCGAGCAGTACTTC,CASSQSSSGLAGEQYF
TRBJ2-2,once,TRBV5-4,TRBD2,TGTGCCAGCAGCATAGCGGGGGGATACACCGGGGAGCTGTTTTTT,CASSIAGGYTGELFF
TRBJ1-1,.,TRBV20-1,.,TGCAGTGCCTATGAAATTGAAGCTTTCTTT,CSAYEIEAFF
TRBJ2-5,.,TRBV6-1,TRBD1,TGTGCCAGCAGGCGGACAGGGGGCGCGGGGGAGACCCAGTACTTC,CASRRTGGAGETQYF
TRBJ2-1,.,TRBV27,.,TGTGCCAGCAGTCCCCCTCTGACTAGTGAGCAGTTCTTC,CASSPPLTSEQFF
TRBJ1-1,.,TRBV13,TRBD1,TGTGCCAGCAGCGCCCAGACAGGGGTGCCCTCTGTAACTTTCTTT,CASSAQTGVPSVTFF